This T cell receptor (beta chain) was obtained from a study of cytomegalovirus exposure and HLA in healthy donors. Study overall: Out of 180 million or so T cells, an earlier analysis found roughly 100 million unique TCR beta sequences in total. General study points: Follow-up analysis found HLA locus-dependent TCR association rates, highest for DRB1 and lowest for HLA-C. Previously analyzed data showed that most TCR beta V segments were productive at a frequency of about 87% or about 30%. The study reported that TCR beta sequences accurately predicted HLA-A and HLA-B alleles in most subjects.

The V gene lost 5 bases and the J gene lost 0 bases, with 10 bases spanning the gap. This CDR3 has 15 amino acids. Germline V lookup: CDR1 SGHDN, CDR2 FVKESK. In the PCR, 60 Vbeta and 13 Jbeta primers were used. Profiled with immunoSEQ multiplex PCR; TCRdb holds only in-frame clones, not every one. The sample yields 150,000 to 200,000 clones, about 59% seen once. On this clone: Its specificity is not known.

The clonotype originates from a middle-aged man in good health and CMV-seronegative. The specimen sequenced was PBMCs. The V and J genes are TRBV14 and TRBJ1-4; D is ambiguous. CDR3 sequence reads: CASSEGGATNEKLFF. CDR3 DNA: TGTGCCAGCAGCGAAGGCGGAGCAACTAATGAAAAACTGTTTTTT.